The 30 T cell receptor beta chains presented below share a single source sample, sequenced in a study of tumor-infiltrating lymphocytes in primary liver carcinoma. Blood RNA was derived from unsorted whole blood, and germline DNA was extracted too. Making TCR beta cDNA involved roughly 0.55 ug total RNA and a constant-region primer. Nested multiplex PCR, run for three rounds with slightly modified ARM-PCR, yielded TCR beta libraries. Both of the initial two PCR rounds ran for 10 cycles and employed TRBV1-TRBV30 forward primers alongside a C-beta reverse primer. TCRdb redid the calling of the multiplex PCR reads with MiXCR, one entry per CDR3 protein. The table lists about 180,000 distinct CDR3 sequences, 60% of them singletons. The sample was peripheral blood. All receptors derive from a man in his forties with primary liver carcinoma and hepatitis B virus infection.

V gene TRBV12-3 or TRBV12-4 combines with J gene TRBJ1-6; D gene uncertain. The CDR3 has 12 residues. Deletions cut 5 bases from V and 13 bases from J, with 12 bases between. This chain's CDR3 is CASSRIKDPLHF. DNA for the CDR3: TGTGCCAGCAGTCGAATTAAGGACCCCCTCCACTTT.

J is TRBJ2-2 and V is TRBV11-2; D is undetermined. Germline CDR1 reads SGHAT; CDR2 reads FQNNGV. This CDR3 region has 23 residues. V lost 2 bases to trimming and J lost 4 bases, with 35 bases between them. The CDR3 loop reads CASSLTDGAYEQYYWPGTGELFF. In DNA form, the CDR3 reads TGTGCCAGCAGCTTAACCGACGGAGCCTACGAGCAGTACTACTGGCCGGGCACCGGGGAGCTGTTTTTT. Based on the CDR3 plus reference TRBV11-2 and TRBJ2-2, the full variable domain is EAGVAQSPRYKIIEKRQSVAFWCNPISGHATLYWYQQILGQGPKLLIQFQNNGVVDDSQLPKDRFSAERLKGVDSTLKIQPAKLEDSAVYLCASSLTDGAYEQYYWPGTGELFFGEGSRLTVL.

The chain carries TRBV7-9 and TRBJ2-1; tentatively, D is TRBD2 (9 bases). Germline V gives CDR1 SEHNR, CDR2 FQNEAQ (reference sequence). The V gene lost 5 bases and the J gene lost 9 bases, with 23 bases spanning the gap. The CDR3 extends over 16 amino acids. CDR3 protein: CASSTQGAGGFSEQFF. The CDR3 DNA reads TGTGCCAGCAGCACGCAGGGGGCGGGAGGGTTCAGTGAGCAGTTCTTC.

This clonotype was picked up a small number of times. A clone one base away is much larger, so this may be a read error. The CDR3 reads CSVETMGAYGYTF. In DNA, the CDR3 is TGCAGCGTTGAGACGATGGGGGCCTATGGCTACACCTTC. This chain links TRBV29-1 with TRBJ1-2, with TRBD1 as a possible D gene (6 bases). The CDR3 runs to 13 residues. Germline loops: CDR1 SQVTM, CDR2 ANQGSEA. With 3 bases removed from V and 4 bases from J, the gap between germline ends came to 12 bases.

The chain couples TRBV7-9 to TRBJ1-6; 10 nucleotides match TRBD1. V lost 4 bases to trimming and J lost 9 bases; unmatched junction nucleotides: 6. The length of the CDR3 is 15 residues. The germline gives CDR1 SEHNR, CDR2 FQNEAQ (reference sequence). CDR3 region: CASSSGQGRSSPLHF. CDR3 coding DNA: TGTGCCAGCAGCTCGGGACAGGGGAGAAGTTCACCCCTCCACTTT.

The rearrangement uses TRBV11-2 and TRBJ1-5; D remains unclear. The CDR3 covers 13 residues. The germline gives CDR1 SGHAT, CDR2 FQNNGV. The V and J ends lost 9 bases and 5 bases respectively, with 14 bases between them. The CDR3 DNA sequence: TGTGCCAGTAGCCCGTGGCTGCATCAGCCCCAGCATTTT. This encodes CASSPWLHQPQHF.

This clonotype was observed a handful of times. This chain links TRBV6-6 with TRBJ2-5; no definite D call. The CDR3 loop spans 13 amino acids. Germline lookup yields CDR1 MNHNY and CDR2 SVGAGI (reference sequence). The V and J ends lost 7 bases and 5 bases respectively, with 14 bases between them. The CDR3 here is CASTDGSAETQYF. CDR3 sequence (DNA): TGTGCCAGCACCGATGGGTCTGCCGAGACCCAGTACTTC.

Comment on this clonotype: One end of the junction varies from germline; a read error may be responsible. The J gene is TRBJ2-3, the V gene TRBV11-2; 7 nucleotides align to TRBD2. CDR3 length: 15 residues. The germline V gene encodes CDR1 SGHAT and CDR2 FQNNGV. Here the CDR3 DNA reads TGCGCCAGCAGCTTACGAGCGGGAACCACAGATACGCAGTATTTT. Protein: CASSLRAGTTDTQYF.

A word on this clonotype: This may stem from a read error, because a much larger clone lies one nucleotide away. The J gene is TRBJ2-7, the V gene TRBV6-5, with a weak D call TRBD2 (6 bases). V was cut by 10 bases and J by 4 bases, with 20 bases left in between. The CDR3 runs to 14 residues. The germline V gene has CDR1 MNHEY and CDR2 SVGAGI. The CDR3 DNA reads as TGTGCCATCAGGGAGACTAGAGCGGGTTACGAGCAGTACTTC. Amino acid sequence: CAIRETRAGYEQYF.

The CDR3 spells CASCSPGQANTGELFF. The CDR3 bases are TGTGCCAGCTGTAGTCCTGGACAGGCGAACACCGGGGAGCTGTTTTTT. This chain joins TRBV6-6 and TRBJ2-2; 7 bases are shared with TRBD1. CDR3 length equals 16 residues. V lost 8 bases, J lost 0 bases, and 9 bases stayed unmatched. The germline CDR1 and CDR2 sequences are MNHNY and SVGAGI (reference sequence).

As to this clonotype: One end of the junction varies from germline; a read error may be responsible. V gene TRBV11-2 combines with J gene TRBJ2-3; 7 bases map to TRBD2. The CDR3 has 18 residues. The germline CDR1 and CDR2 sequences are SGHAT and FQNNGV. CDR3 residues: CASSPCVGGSGFADRQYF. CDR3 nucleotide sequence: TGTGCCAGCAGCCCCTGCGTGGGCGGGAGTGGATTCGCAGATAGGCAGTATTTT.

The chain joins TRBV29-1 to TRBJ1-1; tentative D call: TRBD1 (5 bases). The CDR3 has 12 residues. V shed 6 bases and J shed 3 bases, with 11 bases lying between them. Germline values: CDR1 SQVTM, CDR2 ANQGSEA. CDR3 sequence: CSVNQGYTEAFF. The CDR3 DNA reads as TGCAGCGTGAACCAGGGTTACACTGAAGCTTTCTTT.

This clonotype appeared a few times. The chain links TRBV6-5 to TRBJ2-7, with 8 bases fitting TRBD1. The J segment lost 3 bases and the V segment lost 6 bases, leaving 7 bases of the junction unmatched. This CDR3 is 14 amino acids long. The germline V gene encodes CDR1 MNHEY and CDR2 SVGAGI. CDR3 residues: CASSADRGVYEQYF. For the CDR3, the DNA is TGTGCCAGCAGCGCCGACAGGGGCGTCTACGAGCAGTACTTC.

Regarding this clonotype: The junction differs from germline at one of its ends, possibly a read error. This sequence joins TRBV11-2 and TRBJ1-2; tentative D call: TRBD1 (5 bases). The CDR3 is 12 residues long. Germline CDR1 reads SGHAT; CDR2 reads FQNNGV. The CDR3 reads CASSLGGVGHTF. As DNA, the CDR3 is TGTGCCAGCAGCTTGGGGGGGGTTGGCCACACCTTC.

About this clonotype itself: This may arise from a read error, as a much more abundant clone is one base away. The CDR3 here is CAISCNRGEDTEAFF. The CDR3 nucleotides are TGTGCCATCAGTTGCAACAGGGGCGAGGACACTGAAGCTTTCTTT. The chain is built from TRBV10-3 and TRBJ1-1, with 7 nucleotides matching TRBD1. The CDR3 is made up of 15 amino acids. The V segment lost 5 bases and the J segment 3 bases; nucleotides outside the gene matches: 9. Germline V gene sequence: CDR1 ENHRY, CDR2 SYGVKD.

The sample holds many counts of this clonotype. The CDR3, as DNA: TGCAGCTTTTACAGGGAACCCGGGGAGCTGTTTTTT. Its translation: CSFYREPGELFF. This chain uses TRBV29-1 with TRBJ2-2; possibly TRBD1 for D (6 bases). Trimming pared 8 bases from V and 6 bases from J, leaving 13 bases between. Germline values: CDR1 SQVTM, CDR2 ANQGSEA. The CDR3 totals 12 residues.

The genes are TRBV12-3 or TRBV12-4 and TRBJ1-4; tentatively, D is TRBD1 (6 bases). With 7 bases removed from V and 8 bases from J, the gap between germline ends came to 11 bases. This CDR3 has 12 amino acids. CDR3 loop: CASTLGTEKLFF. CDR3 nucleotides: TGTGCCAGCACTTTGGGGACAGAAAAACTGTTTTTT.

This clonotype turned up a few times. The chain uses TRBV6-1 and TRBJ2-7, with a weak D call TRBD2 (5 bases). CDR1 is MNHNS, CDR2 SASEGT, per germline. This CDR3 has 11 residues. Trimming took off 7 bases at V and 4 bases at J, with 8 bases between the two ends. The CDR3 region is CASMEVYEQYF. Written as DNA, the CDR3 is TGTGCCAGCATGGAGGTTTACGAGCAGTACTTC.

The chain is built from TRBV5-5 and TRBJ1-5; D gene ambiguous. V was cut by 5 bases and J by 0 bases, with 12 bases left in between. The length of the CDR3 is 15 residues. Germline V gene lookup returns CDR1 SGHKS and CDR2 YYEKEE (reference sequence). The DNA for the CDR3 is TGTGCCAGCAGAAACGGACCGGATAGCAATCAGCCCCAGCATTTT. Translation gives CASRNGPDSNQPQHF. The full variable domain, completed using reference TRBV5-5 and TRBJ1-5, is DAGVTQSPTHLIKTRGQQVTLRCSPISGHKSVSWYQQVLGQGPQFIFQYYEKEERGRGNFPDRFSARQFPNYSSELNVNALLLGDSALYLCASRNGPDSNQPQHFGDGTRLSIL.

This clonotype was seen a few times. The chain couples TRBV5-6 to TRBJ2-7; no definite D call. Trimming took 3 bases from V and 3 from J, leaving 7 bases between them. The CDR3 totals 12 residues. Germline V lookup: CDR1 SGHDT, CDR2 YYEEEE. The CDR3 DNA sequence: TGTGCCAGCAGCTCGGAAAGCTACGAGCAGTACTTC. This gives the protein CASSSESYEQYF.

The chain employs TRBV2 and TRBJ2-2; possibly TRBD1 for D (5 bases). Germline assignment: CDR1 SNHLY and CDR2 FYNNEI. The CDR3 is made up of 15 amino acids. V was trimmed by 6 bases and J by 0 bases, leaving 11 bases between them. Here the CDR3 DNA reads TGTGCCAGCAGCCCGACAGTCTCGAACACCGGGGAGCTGTTTTTT. Its protein is CASSPTVSNTGELFF.

Concerning this clonotype: At one of its ends the junction is not consistent with the germline gene, which may arise from a read error. This chain joins TRBV11-2 and TRBJ1-2, with 7 nucleotides matching TRBD1. Germline assignment: CDR1 SGHAT and CDR2 FQNNGV. The CDR3 loop spans 14 amino acids. The CDR3 DNA sequence: TGTGCCAGTAGCTTCCAGGGGGGAAACTATGGCTACACCTTC. This sequence encodes CASSFQGGNYGYTF.

The rearrangement links TRBV6-1 to TRBJ2-6, with 9 bases aligning to TRBD1. Germline CDR1 MNHNS, CDR2 SASEGT. The CDR3 is 16 amino acids. The V segment lost 8 bases and the J segment 2 bases; nucleotides outside the gene matches: 7. In DNA form, the CDR3 reads TGTGCCAGCCGCCCGGGACAGGGAGCTGGGGCCAACGTCCTGACTTTC. Protein product: CASRPGQGAGANVLTF.

In the case of this clonotype: A read error may produce the germline difference seen at one junction end. The rearrangement uses TRBV14 and TRBJ2-1; D is tentatively TRBD1 or TRBD2 (7 bases each). CDR3 size: 11 residues. Per germline, CDR1 SGHDN and CDR2 FVKESK. This CDR3 is CTRGGTNEQFF. The CDR3 nucleotides read TGTACCAGGGGGGGGACCAATGAGCAGTTCTTC. Full variable domain (rest looked up from reference TRBV14 and TRBJ2-1): EAGVTQFPSHSVIEKGQTVTLRCDPISGHDNLYWYRRVMGKEIKFLLHFVKESKQDESGMPNNRFLAERTGGTYSTLKVQPAELEDSGVYFCTRGGTNEQFFGPGTRLTVL.

Notes on this clonotype: The junction differs from germline at one of its ends, possibly a read error. This chain links TRBV11-2 with TRBJ2-7, with D perhaps TRBD1 (6 bases). This CDR3 region has 14 residues. CDR1 is SGHAT and CDR2 is FQNNGV in the germline V gene. CDR3 loop: CASSLDGGQYEQYF. As DNA, the CDR3 is TGCGCCAGCAGCTTAGATGGGGGCCAATACGAGCAGTACTTC.

This clonotype was detected a few times. The V and J genes are TRBV7-8 and TRBJ2-7; possibly TRBD1 for D (7 bases). Per the germline V gene, CDR1 is SGHVS and CDR2 is FQNEAQ. V shed 5 bases and J shed 6 bases, with 29 bases lying between them. This CDR3 is 18 amino acids long. The CDR3 reads CASSATEGGGASQREQYF. The CDR3 nucleotides read TGTGCCAGCAGCGCCACCGAAGGAGGGGGCGCATCCCAACGCGAGCAGTACTTC.

CDR3 nucleotide sequence: TGTGCCTGGGGAGGGGGGAATGAGGAGACCCAGTACTTC. It is translated as CAWGGGNEETQYF. The rearrangement joins TRBV30 to TRBJ2-5; D is possibly TRBD1 or TRBD2 (6 bases each). Trimming left V 5 bases short and J 5 bases short, with 15 bases between. This CDR3 contains 13 residues. Germline assignment: CDR1 GTSNPN and CDR2 SVGIG (reference sequence).

The chain carries TRBV4-1 and TRBJ2-7; 11 nucleotides align to TRBD2. This CDR3 region has 15 residues. CDR1 is MGHRA and CDR2 is YSYEKL in the germline V gene. V was clipped by 0 bases and J by 12 bases; unmatched bases: 10. As DNA, the CDR3 is TGCGCCAGCAGCCAAGATAGGACTAGCGGGCATCCGACGTACTTC. As protein: CASSQDRTSGHPTYF.

Comment on this clonotype: Compared with germline, one end of the junction differs, possibly owing to a read error. This chain links TRBV4-1 with TRBJ2-1, with D possibly being TRBD1 (5 bases). The V gene's germline CDR1 is MGHRA and CDR2 YSYEKL. The CDR3 has 17 amino acids. This chain's CDR3 is CASSLLGATASYNDQFF. The CDR3 DNA sequence: TGCGCCAGCAGCCTTCTTGGGGCTACAGCCTCCTACAATGACCAGTTCTTC.

Concerning this clonotype itself: The junction does not match germline at one end; this may be a read error. V and J are TRBV6-5 and TRBJ2-7; TRBD1 matches 7 bases. This CDR3 is built from 16 residues. CDR1 and CDR2 (germline): MNHEY, SVGAGI. The CDR3 DNA follows: TGTGCCAGCAGACTCATCCACCGGGACAGCTCCCACGAGCAGTACTTC. Translating gives CASRLIHRDSSHEQYF.